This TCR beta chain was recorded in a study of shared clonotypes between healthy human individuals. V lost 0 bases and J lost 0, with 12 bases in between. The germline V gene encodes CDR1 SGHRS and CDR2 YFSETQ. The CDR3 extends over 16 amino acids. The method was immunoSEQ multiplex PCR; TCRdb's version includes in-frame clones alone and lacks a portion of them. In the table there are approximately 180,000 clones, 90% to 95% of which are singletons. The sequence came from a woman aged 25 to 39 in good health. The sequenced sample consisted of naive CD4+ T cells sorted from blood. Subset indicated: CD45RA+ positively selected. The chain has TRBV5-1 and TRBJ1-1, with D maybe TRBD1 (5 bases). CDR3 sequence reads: CASSLVMGVLNTEAFF. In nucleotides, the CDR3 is TGCGCCAGCAGCTTGGTGATGGGGGTCCTGAACACTGAAGCTTTCTTT.